One and the same sample provided the 24 T cell receptor beta chains below, sequenced in a study of blood T cell repertoires in COVID-19. This table comes from immunoSEQ multiplex PCR, and its TCRdb copy is limited to in-frame clones, with some not included. The repertoire consists of a few hundred thousand clones, with about 91% occurring once and the leading ten covering 6.3%. Sequencing was carried out using peripheral blood. These TCRs come from a woman aged 25 to 39 with COVID-19, enrolled during active disease.

V is TRBV6-5 and J is TRBJ1-2, with D possibly being TRBD1 (6 bases). Germline CDR1 reads MNHEY; CDR2 reads SVGAGI. This CDR3 region has 16 residues. Trimming removed 0 bases at V and 5 bases at J, with 16 bases between. This CDR3 is CASSYSIPPRGYGYTF. As DNA, the CDR3 is TGTGCCAGCAGTTACTCGATTCCCCCTAGGGGGTATGGCTACACCTTC.

The rearrangement uses TRBV2 and TRBJ1-5; weak D call: TRBD1 (6 bases). CDR1 is SNHLY and CDR2 is FYNNEI in the germline V gene. Trimming took 4 bases from V and 6 from J, leaving 13 bases between them. The CDR3 has 14 amino acids. The CDR3 here is CASSGGLSTQPQHF. CDR3 DNA: TGTGCCAGCAGTGGGGGGCTTTCGACTCAGCCCCAGCATTTT.

This clone was detected only a few times. V and J are TRBV15 and TRBJ1-5; 8 bases line up with TRBD1. The V gene's germline CDR1 is LNHNV and CDR2 YYDKDF (reference sequence). The CDR3 runs 13 residues. Trimming took 0 bases from V and 16 from J; bases not matched to a gene: 8. The CDR3 loop is CATSRDHGDRPHF. The CDR3 DNA sequence: TGTGCCACCAGCAGAGATCATGGGGACAGGCCTCATTTT. Full variable domain (missing parts from reference TRBV15 and TRBJ1-5): DAMVIQNPRYQVTQFGKPVTLSCSQTLNHNVMYWYQQKSSQAPKLLFHYYDKDFNNEADTPDNFQSRRPNTSFCFLDIRSPGLGDTAMYLCATSRDHGDRPHFGDGTRLSIL.

This chain connects TRBV6-5 to TRBJ1-5, with a possible D match to TRBD1 (6 bases). V dropped 0 bases and J dropped 6 bases, with 12 bases sitting between them. Germline V gene lookup returns CDR1 MNHEY and CDR2 SVGAGI. The CDR3 has 15 amino acids. This chain's CDR3 is CASSYSFLGGQPQHF. For the CDR3, the DNA is TGTGCCAGCAGTTACTCCTTCCTAGGGGGTCAGCCCCAGCATTTT.

This clone was seen a few times. The V gene is TRBV6-1, the J gene TRBJ2-7; TRBD1 agrees at 7 bases. The CDR3 runs 15 residues. V shed 3 bases, J shed 1 base, and the junction held 6 bases outside the gene matches. Germline V gene data show CDR1 as MNHNS and CDR2 as SASEGT. The CDR3 loop reads CASSDRDSDSYEQYF. The CDR3 nucleotides read TGTGCCAGCAGTGACCGGGACAGCGATTCCTACGAGCAGTACTTC.

V and J are TRBV30 and TRBJ1-4, with no clear D. The CDR3 runs to 12 residues. Germline CDR1 reads GTSNPN; CDR2 reads SVGIG (reference sequence). The DNA of the CDR3 is TGTGCGATGGGAGCAACTAATGAAAAACTGTTTTTT. Its translation: CAMGATNEKLFF.

The J gene is TRBJ2-7, the V gene TRBV4-3; D possibly corresponds to TRBD1 (6 bases). Germline V gene lookup returns CDR1 LGHNA and CDR2 YSLEER. This CDR3 comprises 14 residues. V lost 3 bases, J lost 1 base, and 10 bases lay in between. The CDR3 is CASSHGQGSYEQYF. The CDR3 DNA sequence: TGCGCCAGCAGCCATGGGCAGGGGTCCTACGAGCAGTACTTC.

This clone has a single count. This chain connects TRBV14 to TRBJ2-7; D is uncertain. CDR3 length: 13 amino acids. Germline CDR1 and CDR2: SGHDN and FVKESK. The ends were cut back, 4 bases at V and 0 bases at J, with 7 bases in the middle. The CDR3 coding sequence is TGTGCCAGCAGCCCCGAGAGCTCCTACGAGCAGTACGTC. Its translation is CASSPESSYEQYV.

The chain uses TRBV7-2 and TRBJ1-6, with 9 bases fitting TRBD1. V shed 2 bases and J 7 bases; nucleotides not matched to a gene: 6. This CDR3 is built from 16 residues. Germline CDR1 and CDR2: SGHTA and FQGNSA. The CDR3 nucleotides are TGTGCCAGCAGCTTACGGGGTGGGACAGGGAATTCACCCCTCCACTTT. Its protein is CASSLRGGTGNSPLHF.

This clone was found a few times. The rearrangement joins TRBV18 to TRBJ1-1; 12 bases align to TRBD1. There are 19 residues in the CDR3. After removal of 5 bases from V and 5 bases from J, the junction contained 18 bases not matched to a gene. In germline, CDR1 is KGHSH, CDR2 LQKENI. CDR3 sequence: CASSTRQTGTGGIGTEAFF. In DNA form, the CDR3 reads TGTGCCAGCTCAACTCGCCAAACCGGGACAGGGGGCATAGGGACTGAAGCTTTCTTT.

This rearrangement joins TRBV5-6 to TRBJ1-2, with a possible D match to TRBD1 (5 bases). The CDR3 is 15 amino acids. CDR1 and CDR2 (germline): SGHDT, YYEEEE. V was clipped by 2 bases and J by 8 bases, with 19 bases between them. CDR3 loop: CASSLPSRRRGGYTF. CDR3 nucleotide sequence: TGTGCCAGCAGCTTACCGTCAAGGCGTCGGGGGGGCTACACCTTC.

The chain is built from TRBV6-6 and TRBJ2-6, with D maybe TRBD1 (7 bases). Trimming took 8 bases from V and 2 from J, leaving 19 bases between them. The CDR3 spans 17 residues. Germline-derived CDR1 and CDR2 are MNHNY and SVGAGI (reference sequence). CDR3 sequence reads: CASRRPGGLTGANVLTF. The CDR3 nucleotides are TGTGCCAGCCGTCGACCAGGGGGACTTACTGGGGCCAACGTCCTGACTTTC.

The rearrangement links TRBV5-8 to TRBJ2-7; possibly TRBD1 for D (5 bases). Germline V gene sequence: CDR1 SGHTS, CDR2 YDEGEE. This CDR3 contains 14 residues. Trimming cost V 0 bases and J 7 bases, with 14 bases left between them. The DNA of the CDR3 is TGTGCCAGCAGCTTGGGCAGGGTTTGGGATGAGCAGTACTTC. Translated, it gives CASSLGRVWDEQYF.

The rearrangement links TRBV28 to TRBJ1-1; unclear D gene. The V gene's germline CDR1 is MDHEN and CDR2 SYDVKM. The germline V and J ends were trimmed by 0 bases and 0 bases, with 11 bases remaining between them. This CDR3 contains 16 residues. CDR3 loop: CASSLWGQPMNTEAFF. The CDR3 coding sequence is TGTGCCAGCAGTTTATGGGGCCAGCCGATGAACACTGAAGCTTTCTTT.

This rearrangement joins TRBV19 to TRBJ2-2, with D uncertain. The germline V and J ends were trimmed by 3 bases and 4 bases, with 12 bases remaining between them. The CDR3 extends over 15 amino acids. The germline CDR1 and CDR2 sequences are LNHDA and SQIVND (reference sequence). CDR3 loop: CASSIHEIGTGELFF. The CDR3 nucleotides read TGTGCCAGTAGTATTCACGAGATCGGCACCGGGGAGCTGTTTTTT. The complete variable domain, with remaining parts taken from reference TRBV19 and TRBJ2-2, reads DGGITQSPKYLFRKEGQNVTLSCEQNLNHDAMYWYRQDPGQGLRLIYYSQIVNDFQKGDIAEGYSVSREKKESFPLTVTSAQKNPTAFYLCASSIHEIGTGELFFGEGSRLTVL.

The chain employs TRBV19 and TRBJ2-7; the D is unclear. Trimming removed 4 bases from V and 2 bases from J, with 15 bases in between. CDR3 size: 15 residues. Germline V lookup: CDR1 LNHDA, CDR2 SQIVND (reference sequence). The CDR3 DNA is TGTGCCAGTAGTAAGCAGGTCTCCTCAGCCTACGAGCAGTACTTC. Its translation: CASSKQVSSAYEQYF.

The gene calls are TRBV19 and TRBJ2-1; D ambiguous. The germline V gene encodes CDR1 LNHDA and CDR2 SQIVND (reference sequence). CDR3 size: 13 residues. V lost 4 bases and J lost 1, with 5 bases in between. The CDR3 here is CASSTLSYNEQFF. CDR3 sequence (DNA): TGTGCCAGTAGTACCCTATCCTACAATGAGCAGTTCTTC.

This clone was picked up one time. The chain links TRBV6-6 to TRBJ2-1, with TRBD2 matching 15 bases. The CDR3 is 16 amino acids. In germline, CDR1 is MNHNY, CDR2 SVGAGI (reference sequence). Trimming cost V 10 bases and J 7 bases; bases outside gene matches: 11. CDR3 sequence: CATGLAGGSFPNEQFF. CDR3 in DNA: TGTGCCACTGGACTAGCGGGAGGGAGTTTTCCAAATGAGCAGTTCTTC.

The chain is built from TRBV10-3 and TRBJ1-3; TRBD1 aligns across 8 bases. The CDR3 spans 15 residues. Germline V gene lookup returns CDR1 ENHRY and CDR2 SYGVKD. Germline trimming cut 10 bases from V and 4 bases from J; bases unmatched to any gene: 12. CDR3 sequence (DNA): TGTGCCACCCGGACAGGGACCCTCCTCGGAAACACCATATATTTT. Residues: CATRTGTLLGNTIYF.

The rearrangement uses TRBV3-1 (or the pseudogene TRBV3-2) and TRBJ1-2; 8 bases are a match to TRBD1. The ends lost 1 base at V and 12 bases at J; junction bases unmatched: 10. Germline V gene lookup returns CDR1 LGHDT and CDR2 YNNKEL (reference sequence). CDR3 size: 14 residues. This CDR3 is CASSQGQTGALHTF. The CDR3 DNA sequence: TGTGCCAGCAGCCAAGGTCAGACAGGGGCCCTCCACACCTTC.

A single count supports this clone. This rearrangement joins TRBV28 to TRBJ1-1; 9 nucleotides align to TRBD1. The germline gives CDR1 MDHEN, CDR2 SYDVKM. J was trimmed by 5 bases and V by 3 bases; bases with no gene match: 13. The CDR3 runs to 17 residues. This CDR3 reads CASSFLGRGTGMTEAFF. The CDR3 DNA reads as TGTGCCAGCAGTTTCCTCGGACGCGGGACAGGGATGACTGAAGCTTTCTTT.

The chain is built from TRBV7-9 and TRBJ1-2; TRBD1 matches at 10 bases. With 4 bases clipped from V and 7 bases from J, the junction kept 9 bases outside the gene matches. Germline V gives CDR1 SEHNR, CDR2 FQNEAQ (reference sequence). The CDR3 spans 15 residues. The CDR3 DNA follows: TGTGCCAGCAGCTCCGGAGGGACAGGGGATTTTGGCTACACCTTC. Protein sequence: CASSSGGTGDFGYTF.

This chain links TRBV18 with TRBJ2-3, with D maybe TRBD1 (5 bases). The V end lost 2 bases, the J end lost 0 bases, and 6 bases lay between the germline ends. There are 14 residues in the CDR3. Germline lookup yields CDR1 KGHSH and CDR2 LQKENI. The CDR3 sequence is CASSPRTSTDTQYF. The CDR3 bases are TGTGCCAGCTCACCAAGGACAAGCACAGATACGCAGTATTTT.

The CDR3 protein is CASSLGVSGAPYEQYF. DNA of the CDR3: TGTGCCAGCAGCTTAGGTGTTTCAGGGGCTCCCTACGAGCAGTACTTC. This chain uses TRBV11-2 with TRBJ2-7; TRBD1 is a possible D gene (6 bases). The CDR3 is made up of 16 amino acids. The V end was cut by 1 base, the J end by 2 bases, with 15 bases between. Germline loops: CDR1 SGHAT, CDR2 FQNNGV.